This T cell receptor (beta chain) was captured in a study of early T cells in non-severe SARS-CoV-2 infection. Across the study: Bulk RNA from unsorted whole blood was sequenced; chains were unpaired.

The CDR3 covers 16 residues. Trimming removed 4 bases from V and 8 bases from J; junction bases left unmatched: 12. CDR1 and CDR2 (germline): LNHDA, SQIVND (reference sequence). Each CDR3 protein gets one entry after TCRdb re-called the 5' RACE reads with MiXCR. The table has fewer than 35,000 distinct CDR3 sequences, more than 4.5% seen once; the top ten hold roughly 5.7%. This clonotype was seen many times. The TCR comes from an adult who was a healthcare worker with PCR-confirmed SARS-CoV-2 infection or an uninfected control (not recorded which). The sequenced material came from whole blood. This chain links TRBV19 with TRBJ2-1, with 9 bases matching TRBD2. The CDR3 DNA follows: TGTGCCAGTAGTACCCGAGGAGCGGGAGGCAGGGATGAGCAGTTCTTC. This codes for CASSTRGAGGRDEQFF.